These 8 T cell receptor beta chains were sequenced from one sample in a study of high-grade serous ovarian cancer treatment subgroups. Tumor tissue was taken before any definitive surgery or chemotherapy was given. Generated by immunoSEQ multiplex PCR, the TCRdb table keeps only in-frame clones and is missing some. The sample records roughly 2,500 clones, around 75% being singletons. Sequences were obtained from tumor tissue. The source is a human donor with high-grade serous ovarian cancer.

The count of this clone is one. The V call is TRBV7-8, the J call TRBJ2-2, with 7 bases matching TRBD1. The CDR3 consists of 15 residues. Germline CDR1 reads SGHVS; CDR2 reads FQNEAQ. J gave up 4 bases and V 5 bases, and 7 bases lay outside the gene matches. For the CDR3, the DNA is TGTGCCAGCAGCGCGCGACAGGGTCCCACCGGGGAGCTGTTTTTT. Amino acid sequence: CASSARQGPTGELFF.

V gene TRBV5-4 combines with J gene TRBJ2-3; 7 bases are shared with TRBD2. V was clipped by 0 bases and J by 5 bases; unmatched bases: 12. The V gene's germline CDR1 is SGHNT and CDR2 YYREEE (reference sequence). CDR3 length: 17 residues. The CDR3 region has the DNA TGTGCCAGCAGCTTGGGGGGTAGGCTAGCGGTGGGAGATACGCAGTATTTT. Translating it yields CASSLGGRLAVGDTQYF.

This chain links TRBV28 with TRBJ2-7; D could derive from TRBD1 or TRBD2 (5 bases each). V shed 4 bases and J shed 0 bases, with 13 bases lying between them. CDR1 is MDHEN and CDR2 is SYDVKM in the germline V gene. This CDR3 has 15 residues. CDR3 residues: CASSSRDRSSYEQYF. DNA of the CDR3: TGTGCCAGCAGTTCCCGGGACCGAAGCTCCTACGAGCAGTACTTC.

The chain links TRBV19 to TRBJ2-5, with D possibly matching TRBD2 (5 bases). This CDR3 has 13 amino acids. Trimming left V 5 bases short and J 5 bases short, with 12 bases between. Germline values: CDR1 LNHDA, CDR2 SQIVND (reference sequence). CDR3 sequence: CASSPDPGETQYF. The DNA of the CDR3 is TGTGCCAGTAGTCCGGACCCGGGGGAGACCCAGTACTTC. Based on the CDR3 plus reference TRBV19 and TRBJ2-5, the full variable domain is DGGITQSPKYLFRKEGQNVTLSCEQNLNHDAMYWYRQDPGQGLRLIYYSQIVNDFQKGDIAEGYSVSREKKESFPLTVTSAQKNPTAFYLCASSPDPGETQYFGPGTRLLVL.

The chain couples TRBV2 to TRBJ2-6; D remains unclear. The CDR3 sequence is 15 residues long. CDR1 SNHLY and CDR2 FYNNEI come from the germline V gene. V was trimmed by 6 bases and J by 1 base, leaving 10 bases between them. This chain's CDR3 is CASRPTLSGANVLTF. DNA for the CDR3: TGTGCCAGCAGGCCGACCCTTTCTGGGGCCAACGTCCTGACTTTC.

Comment on this clone: The same CDR3 arises from other DNA sequences in this sample as well. The chain is built from TRBV6-1 and TRBJ2-1; no definite D call. CDR3 length: 12 residues. CDR1 and CDR2 from the germline V gene are MNHNS and SASEGT. V shed 1 base and J shed 9 bases, with 7 bases lying between them. The CDR3 DNA sequence: TGTGCCAGCAGTGAAGGAGGAGTTGAGCAGTTCTTC. Its protein is CASSEGGVEQFF.

The V and J genes are TRBV5-1 and TRBJ1-6; D unresolved. The germline V gene encodes CDR1 SGHRS and CDR2 YFSETQ. This CDR3 is built from 14 residues. The V end lost 4 bases, the J end lost 9 bases, and 14 bases lay between the germline ends. The CDR3 region has the DNA TGCGCCAGCAGCCCGGACGGATCGGGTTCACCCCTCCACTTT. This sequence encodes CASSPDGSGSPLHF.

Note on this clone: Other DNA sequences in this sample translate to the same CDR3. The chain has TRBV28 and TRBJ2-7; tentatively, D is TRBD2 (6 bases). CDR1 and CDR2 from the germline V gene are MDHEN and SYDVKM. The V and J ends lost 5 bases and 2 bases respectively, with 16 bases between them. The CDR3 length is 15 residues. CDR3 sequence: CASSPPGTPTYEQYF. DNA of the CDR3: TGTGCCAGCAGTCCACCCGGGACTCCTACCTACGAGCAGTACTTC.